Each of the 6 T cell receptor beta chains below was sequenced from the same sample in a study of cytomegalovirus exposure and HLA in healthy donors (TCRdb year 2017). Library preparation used the immunoSEQ multiplex PCR assay. TCRdb mirrors the immuneACCESS table, restricted to in-frame sequences. Some clones are absent from its copies; in checked studies, under half trace to an unresolved V gene, and the reason for the others is unknown. Counted in this sample were under 150,000 clones; approximately 86% of them appeared once. The ten biggest clones cover around 10% of the sample. Sequencing was carried out using PBMCs. The receptor source for this set is a man aged 18 to 29 in good health and CMV-seropositive.

CDR3 sequence (DNA): TGCGCCAGCAGCCAAGGGCAGGGTCATAACTATGGCTACACCTTC. Translation gives CASSQGQGHNYGYTF. The rearrangement links TRBV4-1 to TRBJ1-2, with D possibly matching TRBD1 (5 bases). The V and J ends lost 1 base and 1 base respectively, with 10 bases between them. Per germline, CDR1 MGHRA and CDR2 YSYEKL. The CDR3 spans 15 residues.

This sequence joins TRBV5-4 and TRBJ2-5; the match to TRBD2 covers 10 bases. CDR3 length: 16 amino acids. From germline, CDR1 is SGHNT and CDR2 YYREEE (reference sequence). V trimming: 0 bases; J trimming: 6 bases; junction bases outside the gene matches: 8. The CDR3 DNA is TGTGCCAGCAGCTTGGAGGCTAGCGGGGGTCTTCAGACCCAGTACTTC. Protein product: CASSLEASGGLQTQYF.

This chain links TRBV27 with TRBJ2-7; 8 nucleotides line up with TRBD1. Trimming at V came to 3 bases and at J to 2 bases, leaving 6 bases not matched to a gene. The CDR3 spans 15 residues. Germline CDR1 MNHEY, CDR2 SMNVEV (reference sequence). The CDR3 nucleotides read TGTGCCAGCAGTTTGACAGGGGAAAAAACCTACGAGCAGTACTTC. Encoded protein: CASSLTGEKTYEQYF.

The V and J genes are TRBV23-1 and TRBJ2-7; D perhaps matches TRBD2 (6 bases). TRBV23-1 is flagged as an ORF with uncertain function. The CDR3 sequence is 15 residues long. V was clipped by 5 bases and J by 1 base, with 15 bases between them. CDR3 sequence reads: CASSIRVAVSYEQYF. The CDR3 region has the DNA TGCGCCAGCAGTATCCGGGTAGCGGTTTCCTACGAGCAGTACTTC.

This chain links TRBV5-1 with TRBJ2-5; 9 bases line up with TRBD2. CDR1 SGHRS and CDR2 YFSETQ come from the germline V gene. This CDR3 is built from 16 residues. The V and J ends lost 1 base and 3 bases, in that order; junction bases with no gene match: 7. This CDR3 is CASSLFPSGDEETQYF. In nucleotides, the CDR3 is TGCGCCAGCAGCTTGTTCCCTAGCGGGGACGAAGAGACCCAGTACTTC.

This rearrangement joins TRBV9 to TRBJ2-7, with a tentative D call TRBD2 (5 bases). The CDR3 loop spans 15 amino acids. In germline, CDR1 is SGDLS, CDR2 YYNGEE. Deletions cut 2 bases from V and 4 bases from J, with 16 bases between. The chain's CDR3 is CASSVDSQRDYEQYF. The CDR3 coding sequence is TGTGCCAGCAGCGTGGACTCTCAACGGGATTACGAGCAGTACTTC.